The 8 T cell receptor beta chains in this list originate from one sample, sequenced in a study of long-term antiretroviral therapy in people with HIV. Running of the v3.0 immunoSEQ assay took place at survey level. TCRdb keeps only in-frame clones here, not all; method: immunoSEQ multiplex PCR. The sample records 25,000 to 35,000 clones, roughly 97% being singletons. Sequences were derived from unsorted PBMCs, sampled 6.9 years after starting antiretroviral therapy. The receptors here all came from a man aged 30-40 years with HIV.

The chain recombines TRBV4-3 with TRBJ1-5, with D possibly being TRBD1 (5 bases). CDR3 length: 14 amino acids. The germline CDR1 and CDR2 sequences are LGHNA and YSLEER. V lost 3 bases to trimming and J lost 6 bases, with 12 bases between them. In nucleotides, the CDR3 is TGCGCCAGCAGCCAGGGGGGGGATGGTCAGCCCCAGCATTTT. Its translation: CASSQGGDGQPQHF.

This sequence joins TRBV7-9 and TRBJ1-4, with 10 bases lining up with TRBD1. The V and J ends lost 2 bases and 0 bases, in that order; junction bases with no gene match: 9. This CDR3 is built from 19 residues. Germline-derived CDR1 and CDR2 are SEHNR and FQNEAQ (reference sequence). The CDR3 reads CASSLYDRGRLATNEKLFF. CDR3 bases: TGTGCCAGCAGCTTATACGACAGGGGGCGCTTGGCAACTAATGAAAAACTGTTTTTT.

V is TRBV5-1 and J is TRBJ1-4; 7 bases line up with TRBD1. Looked up from germline, CDR1 is SGHRS and CDR2 is YFSETQ. V dropped 0 bases and J dropped 0; count of bases not matched to a gene: 8. The length of the CDR3 is 18 residues. The CDR3 bases are TGCGCCAGCAGCTTGGTGGGACAGCCAATAACAACTAATGAAAAACTGTTTTTT. It encodes CASSLVGQPITTNEKLFF.

The chain employs TRBV7-2 and TRBJ1-2; no reliable D call. Germline CDR1 SGHTA, CDR2 FQGNSA. V lost 5 bases and J lost 0, with 16 bases in between. The CDR3 is 16 amino acids. The DNA for the CDR3 is TGTGCCAGCAGCCCCGACGTGCGTTTTCCTAACTATGGCTACACCTTC. This sequence encodes CASSPDVRFPNYGYTF.

The V call is TRBV13, the J call TRBJ2-5; a weak D match, TRBD2 (6 bases). V lost 5 bases and J lost 2, with 18 bases in between. The CDR3 is made up of 16 amino acids. Germline CDR1 and CDR2: PRHDT and FYEKMQ (reference sequence). The CDR3 sequence is CASSPRGSGRQETQYF. CDR3 in DNA: TGTGCCAGCAGCCCCCGAGGAAGCGGGCGTCAAGAGACCCAGTACTTC.

This rearrangement joins TRBV11-2 to TRBJ1-1; TRBD1 agrees at 7 bases. CDR1 SGHAT and CDR2 FQNNGV come from the germline V gene. The CDR3 has 13 residues. The J segment lost 2 bases and the V segment lost 7 bases, leaving 4 bases of the junction unmatched. The CDR3 is CASKDRANTEAFF. The DNA for the CDR3 is TGTGCCAGCAAAGACAGGGCTAACACTGAAGCTTTCTTT.

J is TRBJ2-5 and V is TRBV10-3, with D perhaps matching TRBD2 (6 bases). The germline V and J ends were trimmed by 8 bases and 4 bases, with 11 bases remaining between them. CDR3 length: 12 amino acids. CDR1 is ENHRY, CDR2 SYGVKD, per germline. The DNA for the CDR3 is TGTGCCATCGGCCCTAGCGTAGAGACCCAGTACTTC. It is translated as CAIGPSVETQYF.

The genes are TRBV30 and TRBJ1-1, with TRBD1 as a possible D gene (6 bases). The CDR3 spans 14 residues. Germline CDR1 reads GTSNPN; CDR2 reads SVGIG (reference sequence). Trimming shortened V by 2 bases and J by 5 bases, and 15 bases separated the two germline ends. In DNA form, the CDR3 reads TGTGCCTGGAGTCCTGGGGGGGGCTTGACTGAAGCTTTCTTT. This translates into CAWSPGGGLTEAFF.